The 17 T cell receptor beta chains below all came from one sample that was sequenced in a study of blood T cell repertoires in COVID-19. Sequencing was performed with immunoSEQ multiplex PCR; in TCRdb, only in-frame clones are kept and a portion is missing. Of approximately 220,000 clones listed, roughly 80% were seen once; the top ten hold about 2.5%. Sequenced: peripheral blood. The receptors shown here come from a woman aged 40 to 49 with active or convalescent COVID-19.

This chain connects TRBV5-1 to TRBJ1-1; 7 nucleotides line up with TRBD1. The trim removed 1 base at V and 7 bases at J, leaving 10 bases unmatched. Germline lookup yields CDR1 SGHRS and CDR2 YFSETQ. The CDR3 extends over 15 amino acids. CDR3 amino acids: CASSLNRGYTSEAFF. The DNA of the CDR3 is TGCGCCAGCAGCTTGAACAGGGGATACACTAGTGAAGCTTTCTTT.

This chain links TRBV7-6 with TRBJ2-2; D might be TRBD2 (6 bases). Germline CDR1 and CDR2: SGHVS and FNYEAQ. V was trimmed by 3 bases and J by 2 bases, leaving 10 bases between them. The CDR3 contains 15 residues. The CDR3 DNA reads TGTGCCAGCAGCTTGGTAGCGGCTAACACCGGGGAGCTGTTTTTT. Its translation: CASSLVAANTGELFF.

In this sample, this clone turned up once. The chain uses TRBV4-2 and TRBJ2-7; 13 bases align to TRBD2. Unmatched junction bases numbered 6, after V lost 5 bases and J lost 2 bases. There are 16 residues in the CDR3. Germline CDR1 is LGHNA and CDR2 is YNFKEQ. CDR3 DNA sequence: TGTGCCAGCAGCGAAGCCGGGACTAGCGGGGCCTACGAGCAGTACTTC. This encodes CASSEAGTSGAYEQYF.

This chain links TRBV4-1 with TRBJ2-7; possibly TRBD2 for D (6 bases). This CDR3 comprises 14 residues. Germline V gene data show CDR1 as MGHRA and CDR2 as YSYEKL. The V end was cut by 6 bases, the J end by 0 bases, with 12 bases between. The CDR3 sequence is CASRVGEASYEQYF. The CDR3 nucleotides are TGCGCCAGCAGGGTAGGGGAGGCCTCCTACGAGCAGTACTTC.

This clone is a singleton in its sample. The chain carries TRBV3-1 (or the pseudogene TRBV3-2) and TRBJ1-2; unclear D gene. Per germline, CDR1 LGHDT and CDR2 YNNKEL (reference sequence). The germline V and J ends were trimmed by 4 bases and 3 bases, with 6 bases remaining between them. The CDR3 extends over 12 amino acids. The CDR3 region is CASSRGDYGYTF. CDR3 sequence (DNA): TGTGCCAGCAGCCGAGGCGACTATGGCTACACCTTC.

The genes are TRBV24-1 and TRBJ1-1, with 7 bases matching TRBD1. The CDR3 is made up of 13 amino acids. Per germline, CDR1 KGHDR and CDR2 SFDVKD. Germline trimming cut 7 bases from V and 4 bases from J; bases unmatched to any gene: 5. CDR3 loop: CATRGTGVTEAFF. The CDR3 nucleotides are TGTGCCACCAGGGGAACAGGGGTCACTGAAGCTTTCTTT.

V is TRBV7-3 and J is TRBJ2-7, with 8 bases lining up with TRBD2. The CDR3 covers 14 residues. Germline values: CDR1 SGHTA, CDR2 FQGTGA. V shed 5 bases and J 2 bases; nucleotides not matched to a gene: 5. The CDR3 loop reads CASSLSGRPYEQYF. CDR3 DNA: TGTGCCAGCAGCCTCAGCGGGAGACCCTACGAGCAGTACTTC.

This clone appeared a single time. The J gene is TRBJ2-7, the V gene TRBV19; tentative D call: TRBD1 (6 bases). The CDR3 sequence is 11 residues long. Trimming left V 9 bases short and J 2 bases short, with 8 bases between. Per germline, CDR1 LNHDA and CDR2 SQIVND (reference sequence). CDR3 residues: CASAGAYEQYF. CDR3 nucleotide sequence: TGTGCCAGCGCAGGGGCCTACGAGCAGTACTTC.

This clone was seen just once. The chain's CDR3 is CASSLVLGGSGELFF. The DNA for the CDR3 is TGTGCCAGCAGCTTGGTGCTTGGGGGGTCCGGGGAGCTGTTTTTT. This sequence joins TRBV5-4 and TRBJ2-2; TRBD2 is a possible D gene (6 bases). The CDR3 length is 15 residues. Trimming stripped 0 bases from V and 6 bases from J, with 12 bases between. Germline CDR1 SGHNT, CDR2 YYREEE (reference sequence).

This chain uses TRBV18 with TRBJ1-1; no clear D gene. The CDR3 consists of 14 residues. Germline V gives CDR1 KGHSH, CDR2 LQKENI. V lost 0 bases and J 4 bases, leaving 9 bases between the germline ends. The CDR3 DNA is TGTGCCAGCTCACCACCGTCTCTGAGCACTGAAGCTTTCTTT. Encoded protein: CASSPPSLSTEAFF.

The chain has TRBV5-1 and TRBJ1-3; D is ambiguous. This CDR3 spans 15 amino acids. Per germline, CDR1 SGHRS and CDR2 YFSETQ. The V end was cut by 4 bases, the J end by 2 bases, with 13 bases between. This CDR3 is CASSPIGEAGNTIYF. CDR3 nucleotide sequence: TGCGCCAGCAGCCCTATCGGTGAGGCTGGAAACACCATATATTTT.

J is TRBJ2-5 and V is TRBV30; tentatively, D is TRBD1 (5 bases). V lost 0 bases, J lost 5 bases, and 10 bases lay in between. The CDR3 has 13 amino acids. In germline, CDR1 is GTSNPN, CDR2 SVGIG (reference sequence). The CDR3 reads CAWSVGPRETQYF. The CDR3 nucleotides are TGTGCCTGGAGTGTGGGGCCCCGGGAGACCCAGTACTTC. Full variable domain (rest looked up from reference TRBV30 and TRBJ2-5): SQTIHQWPATLVQPVGSPLSLECTVEGTSNPNLYWYRQAAGRGLQLLFYSVGIGQISSEVPQNLSASRPQDRQFILSSKKLLLSDSGFYLCAWSVGPRETQYFGPGTRLLVL.

The chain has TRBV7-3 and TRBJ2-1; 14 bases are a match to TRBD2. V lost 4 bases, J lost 12 bases, and 2 bases stayed unmatched. The CDR3 spans 13 residues. The germline CDR1 and CDR2 sequences are SGHTA and FQGTGA. Here the CDR3 reads CASSSGTSGGQFF. CDR3 bases: TGTGCCAGCAGCTCGGGGACTAGCGGGGGGCAGTTCTTC.

This sequence joins TRBV25-1 and TRBJ1-4; D unresolved. The CDR3 is 14 residues long. Germline V CDR1 and CDR2: MGHDK, SYGVNS. Trimming took off 1 base at V and 7 bases at J, with 10 bases between the two ends. CDR3 loop: CASSEWHEAEKLFF. The CDR3, as DNA: TGTGCCAGCAGTGAATGGCACGAGGCTGAAAAACTGTTTTTT.

The gene calls are TRBV24-1 and TRBJ2-2; 7 positions agree with TRBD1. The ends lost 7 bases at V and 3 bases at J; junction bases unmatched: 4. Germline CDR1 KGHDR, CDR2 SFDVKD. This CDR3 contains 14 residues. CDR3 loop: CATRTTGHTGELFF. The CDR3 DNA sequence: TGTGCCACCAGGACGACAGGGCACACCGGGGAGCTGTTTTTT.

The chain combines TRBV4-2 with TRBJ2-7, with 11 nucleotides matching TRBD1. The V segment lost 0 bases and the J segment 5 bases; nucleotides outside the gene matches: 12. The CDR3 runs to 18 residues. Germline-derived CDR1 and CDR2 are LGHNA and YNFKEQ. The CDR3 nucleotides are TGTGCCAGCAGCCAAGACCCGCCTCAGGACAGGGGGCTGAACGAGCAGTACTTC. Protein: CASSQDPPQDRGLNEQYF.

This chain joins TRBV7-2 and TRBJ1-2; TRBD1 agrees at 9 bases. J gave up 4 bases and V 0 bases, and 9 bases lay outside the gene matches. The CDR3 loop spans 17 amino acids. Germline assignment: CDR1 SGHTA and CDR2 FQGNSA. The CDR3 DNA is TGTGCCAGCAGCTTAGCGGCGACAGGGGGGTCCTTCTATGGCTACACCTTC. Translated, it gives CASSLAATGGSFYGYTF.